The entry below describes one T cell receptor beta chain. The antigen remains undetermined. Study-level results: Tumor-infiltrating Treg TCR alpha and beta sequences overlapped most with tumor naive CD4+ T cells, then blood naive.

Semi-nested PCR with Nested Universal Primer A followed constant-region reverse priming of full-length variable regions. TCRdb redid the calling of the 5' RACE reads with MiXCR, one entry per CDR3 protein. The table records approximately 53,000 distinct CDR3 sequences, 25% to 35% of them present only once. The clonotype was recovered from a female donor with breast cancer. Sequenced: tumor-infiltrating memory CD4+ T cells sorted from the breast tumor. As to subset: memory CD4+ T cells, CD4+CD45RO+CD25-.

The CDR3 region is CASSRLAGELFF. The CDR3 nucleotides are TGTGCCAGCAGTCGTCTTGCCGGGGAGCTGTTTTTT. This chain joins TRBV6-5 and TRBJ2-2, with no clear D. This CDR3 region has 12 residues. The V gene lost 5 bases and the J gene lost 6 bases, with 7 bases spanning the gap. Per germline, CDR1 MNHEY and CDR2 SVGAGI.